Listed below are T cell receptor beta chains from one sample, sequenced in a study of blood T cell repertoires in COVID-19. The assay was immunoSEQ multiplex PCR, and TCRdb's table has in-frame clones only and misses some. The table records over 30,000 clones, 81% of them present only once. Sequenced material: peripheral blood. Source of these receptors: a man older than 75 with active or convalescent COVID-19. CDR3s include the opening cysteine and the closing phenylalanine or tryptophan. Fields, in order: J gene, V gene, D gene, clone size, CDR3 DNA, CDR3 protein. D genes are given only for firm matches. Clone size, where shown, is once, few, many, or a class for clones that have expanded.

TRBJ2-7 | TRBV7-2 | TRBD2 | NA | TGTGCCAGCAGCTTAGATCTAGCGGGTCACTACGAGCAGTACTTC | CASSLDLAGHYEQYF
TRBJ1-5 | TRBV5-5 | TRBD1 | NA | TGTGCCAGCAGCTTGAGAGGGGGCGCGGATCAGCCCCAGCATTTT | CASSLRGGADQPQHF
TRBJ1-6 | TRBV9 | NA | NA | TGTGCCAGCAGCCAAGCGGGGGGCGTCAATTCACCCCTCCACTTT | CASSQAGGVNSPLHF
TRBJ1-2 | TRBV19 | TRBD1 | NA | TGTGCCAGTAGTATAAACTCGGGCACCCAGGGGGACTATGGCTACACCTTC | CASSINSGTQGDYGYTF
TRBJ1-1 | TRBV10-2 | NA | few | TGCGCCAGCAGTGAGGCCCAGGGGAGCACTGAAGCTTTCTTT | CASSEAQGSTEAFF
TRBJ2-2 | TRBV9 | TRBD2 | once | TGTGCCAGCAGCCGTAGCGGGACGGCGAACACCGGGGAGCTGTTTTTT | CASSRSGTANTGELFF
TRBJ2-6 | TRBV9 | NA | NA | TGTGCCAGCAGCGTAGCAACCGACAGTCCTGGGGCCAACGTCCTGACTTTC | CASSVATDSPGANVLTF
TRBJ2-3 | TRBV7-2 | TRBD2 | NA | TGTGCCAGCTCCCCCCAGCGGGGGTTCACAGATACGCAGTATTTT | CASSPQRGFTDTQYF
TRBJ1-5 | TRBV6-2/TRBV6-3 | NA | NA | TGTGCCAGCAGTTTCGGCAGGGAAAATCAGCCCCAGCATTTT | CASSFGRENQPQHF
TRBJ2-5 | TRBV5-5 | NA | NA | TGTGCCAGCAGCTTGGTCCGGCAGGGTGGTGAGACCCAGTACTTC | CASSLVRQGGETQYF
TRBJ2-5 | TRBV14 | NA | NA | TGTGCCAGCCCGTGGGAGAGTCCCTCAAAAGAGACCCAGTACTTC | CASPWESPSKETQYF
TRBJ2-1 | TRBV6-5 | TRBD1 | NA | TGTGCCAGCAGGGAGACAGGGGACAATGAGCAGTTCTTC | CASRETGDNEQFF
TRBJ2-4 | TRBV27 | TRBD1 | NA | TGTGCCAGCAGTCCCGGGGGTCAGGGGGCTGGCATTCAGTACTTC | CASSPGGQGAGIQYF
TRBJ2-2 | TRBV7-2 | NA | NA | TGTGCCAGCAGCTTGGCCGGGACCGGGGAGCTGTTTTTT | CASSLAGTGELFF
TRBJ1-2 | TRBV9 | TRBD1 | medium-sized | TGTGCCAGCAGCCCCAGAGGGGACAGGGACACCCTCGGCTACACCTTC | CASSPRGDRDTLGYTF
TRBJ1-1 | TRBV6-5 | NA | once | TGTGCCAGCAGTTATGTCGGACAGATTAACACTGAAGCTTTCTTT | CASSYVGQINTEAFF
TRBJ2-5 | TRBV7-2 | TRBD2 | NA | TGTGCCAGCAGCCCCCTTGCCGGGGGGTTTGAGACCCAGTACTTC | CASSPLAGGFETQYF
TRBJ2-6 | TRBV12-5 | TRBD1 | NA | TGTGCTAGTGGCCCCGGGACAGCTGCTGGGGCCAACGTCCTGACTTTC | CASGPGTAAGANVLTF
TRBJ2-4 | TRBV14 | NA | once | TGTGCCAGCAGCCCCACCTTAGCGGCGGGGCTCATTCAGTACTTC | CASSPTLAAGLIQYF
TRBJ2-5 | TRBV7-9 | NA | NA | TGTGCCAGCAGCTTGACAGGACGACAAGAGACCCAGTACTTC | CASSLTGRQETQYF
TRBJ1-1 | TRBV6-5 | NA | NA | TGTGCCAGCAGTTTAAGGAGGAACACTGAAGCTTTCTTT | CASSLRRNTEAFF
TRBJ2-3 | TRBV6-2/TRBV6-3 | TRBD2 | NA | TGTGCCAGCAGCCTCGCCAGCGGGGCAGATACGCAGTATTTT | CASSLASGADTQYF
TRBJ2-2 | TRBV2 | TRBD2 | few | TGTGCCAGCAGTGATGGCTATAGCGGGGGGGACGCCGGGGAGCTGTTTTTT | CASSDGYSGGDAGELFF
TRBJ2-5 | TRBV28 | TRBD2 | NA | TGTGCCACCCTGGAGGGTAGCGGGGGGGCTTGGGAGACCCAGTACTTC | CATLEGSGGAWETQYF
TRBJ2-3 | TRBV15 | TRBD2 | NA | TGTGCCACCAGCCTAAGGGCGGGAGGCACAGATACGCAGTATTTT | CATSLRAGGTDTQYF
TRBJ2-6 | TRBV27 | NA | NA | TGTGCCAGCAGTTTACTGGGGGCCAACGTCCTGACTTTC | CASSLLGANVLTF
TRBJ2-5 | TRBV7-2 | NA | once | TGTGCCAGCAGCCAACAAGAGACCCAGTACTTC | CASSQQETQYF